This entry lists 18 T cell receptor beta chains sequenced from one sample in a study of T cell repertoires in cytomegalovirus infection. TCRdb ran MiXCR on the reads and lists one entry per CDR3 protein. The sample has some 300,000 distinct CDR3 sequences; roughly an eighth are singletons. Sequencing used PBMCs. Receptor source: a human donor in good health (CMV status not recorded). Some clones in this sample may be carry-over from other donors' samples.

This clonotype was recorded a few times. The gene calls are TRBV14 and TRBJ1-6; D uncertain. This CDR3 contains 14 residues. In germline, CDR1 is SGHDN, CDR2 FVKESK. V lost 1 base and J 8 bases, leaving 9 bases between the germline ends. The CDR3 spells CASSQGSLDSPLHF. In DNA, the CDR3 is TGTGCCAGCAGCCAAGGGAGTTTGGATTCACCCCTCCACTTT.

CDR3 nucleotide sequence: TGTGCCAGCAGCTTACGCTCCCCAGCGGGGGGTATGAGCTCCTACAATGAGCAGTTCTTC. It specifies CASSLRSPAGGMSSYNEQFF. The V call is TRBV7-6, the J call TRBJ2-1; 9 bases match TRBD2. The V gene's germline CDR1 is SGHVS and CDR2 FNYEAQ. This CDR3 comprises 20 residues. J was trimmed by 0 bases and V by 2 bases; bases with no gene match: 14.

The chain employs TRBV5-1 and TRBJ2-1; 9 positions match TRBD2. V trimming: 3 bases; J trimming: 8 bases; junction bases outside the gene matches: 6. Germline CDR1 SGHRS, CDR2 YFSETQ. The CDR3 has 14 amino acids. The CDR3 region has the DNA TGCGCCAGCAGCTGGGGGACTAGCATCTATGAGCAGTTCTTC. Protein: CASSWGTSIYEQFF.

This clonotype was seen a few times. The chain is built from TRBV2 and TRBJ1-6, with D perhaps matching TRBD1 (5 bases). V lost 5 bases, J lost 13 bases, and 15 bases lay in between. Germline lookup yields CDR1 SNHLY and CDR2 FYNNEI. The CDR3 has 13 residues. CDR3 nucleotides: TGTGCCAGCAGTTGGGACCAAACTCAGCCCCTCCACTTT. Protein product: CASSWDQTQPLHF.

This chain joins TRBV29-1 and TRBJ2-3, with D perhaps assigned TRBD1 or TRBD2 (5 bases each). The CDR3 is 14 amino acids. Per the germline V gene, CDR1 is SQVTM and CDR2 is ANQGSEA. V shed 4 bases and J shed 2 bases, with 13 bases lying between them. CDR3 region: CSVGDPVHTDTQYF. The CDR3, as DNA: TGCAGCGTTGGGGACCCCGTTCACACAGATACGCAGTATTTT.

This chain links TRBV3-1 with TRBJ1-2; D is possibly TRBD1 (6 bases). Germline V gives CDR1 LGHDT, CDR2 YNNKEL (reference sequence). The CDR3 runs to 14 residues. V lost 3 bases to trimming and J lost 2 bases, with 10 bases between them. As DNA, the CDR3 is TGTGCCAGCAGCCAGGTCCAGGGGAACTATGGCTACACCTTC. It is translated as CASSQVQGNYGYTF.

Comments on this clonotype: Here the CDR3 omits its conserved ending phenylalanine or tryptophan, so a read error is the likely source. The chain joins TRBV6-2 or TRBV6-3 to TRBJ1-5, with a tentative D call TRBD1 (5 bases). Germline CDR1 reads MNHEY; CDR2 reads SVGEGT. Trimming took 0 bases from V and 1 from J, leaving 13 bases between them. The CDR3 runs 17 residues. CDR3 in amino acids: CASSYSLGTSSNQPQHY. As DNA, the CDR3 is TGTGCCAGCAGTTACTCCCTGGGGACTTCCAGCAATCAGCCCCAGCATTAT.

This clonotype was counted ten times or more. The chain recombines TRBV7-2 with TRBJ2-7; TRBD2 is a possible D gene (6 bases). With 4 bases removed from V and 1 base from J, the gap between germline ends came to 11 bases. The CDR3 loop spans 14 amino acids. Looked up from germline, CDR1 is SGHTA and CDR2 is FQGNSA. The CDR3 DNA sequence: TGTGCCAGCAGCTCAGCCGGGACTTCCTACGAGCAGTACTTC. This encodes CASSSAGTSYEQYF.

This clonotype was detected many times. V usage is TRBV6-2 or TRBV6-3 and J usage is TRBJ2-2, with 7 bases aligning to TRBD2. The CDR3 consists of 14 residues. The trim removed 7 bases at V and 7 bases at J, leaving 9 bases unmatched. Germline loops: CDR1 MNHEY, CDR2 SVGEGT. The CDR3 DNA is TGTGCCAGCAACCAAAGGGGAGGGGTCGGGGAGCTGTTTTTT. Amino acid sequence: CASNQRGGVGELFF.

There are many counts of this clonotype. The chain combines TRBV7-2 with TRBJ2-2, with D uncertain. The V gene lost 4 bases and the J gene lost 5 bases, with 11 bases spanning the gap. In germline, CDR1 is SGHTA, CDR2 FQGNSA. CDR3 size: 14 residues. DNA of the CDR3: TGTGCCAGCAGCTACCGCGCGATAACCGGGGAGCTGTTTTTT. Protein sequence: CASSYRAITGELFF. The complete variable domain, with remaining parts taken from reference TRBV7-2 and TRBJ2-2, reads GAGVSQSPSNKVTEKGKDVELRCDPISGHTALYWYRQSLGQGLEFLIYFQGNSAPDKSGLPSDRFSAERTGGSVSTLTIQRTQQEDSAVYLCASSYRAITGELFFGEGSRLTVL.

This clonotype was found a few times. This rearrangement joins TRBV28 to TRBJ1-1; D is possibly TRBD1 (5 bases). This CDR3 is 16 amino acids long. Looked up from germline, CDR1 is MDHEN and CDR2 is SYDVKM. With 6 bases removed from V and 2 bases from J, the gap between germline ends came to 19 bases. The CDR3 DNA is TGTGCCAGCAGCCCTATCATAACAGGACCCAACACTGAAGCTTTCTTT. Its translation: CASSPIITGPNTEAFF.

Only a few counts were recorded for this clonotype. The J gene is TRBJ1-1, the V gene TRBV29-1, with D perhaps matching TRBD1 (5 bases). CDR1 is SQVTM and CDR2 is ANQGSEA in the germline V gene. V lost 7 bases and J 1 base, leaving 16 bases between the germline ends. The CDR3 sequence is 14 residues long. The CDR3 is CSGGEGGGNTEAFF. The CDR3 DNA sequence: TGCAGCGGGGGGGAGGGTGGGGGGAACACTGAAGCTTTCTTT.

The chain recombines TRBV19 with TRBJ1-1; D is unclear. The V gene's germline CDR1 is LNHDA and CDR2 SQIVND (reference sequence). Trimming took off 6 bases at V and 8 bases at J, with 10 bases between the two ends. The CDR3 contains 11 residues. This CDR3 reads CASRTLKEAFF. The CDR3 DNA reads TGTGCCAGTAGAACATTGAAAGAAGCTTTCTTT.

This rearrangement joins TRBV20-1 to TRBJ1-5, with D unclear. Between the trimmed V and J ends, which lost 0 bases and 1 base, there was a span of 7 bases. The CDR3 runs 14 residues. The germline gives CDR1 DFQATT, CDR2 SNEGSKA (reference sequence). CDR3 sequence (DNA): TGCAGTGCTAGAGATCGTGAGAGCAATCAGCCCCAGCATTTT. It translates to CSARDRESNQPQHF.

This clonotype was seen at least ten times. The chain joins TRBV12-3 or TRBV12-4 to TRBJ2-7; a possible D gene is TRBD1 (5 bases). This CDR3 spans 12 amino acids. V lost 6 bases, J lost 5 bases, and 11 bases lay in between. The chain's CDR3 is CASSGRQNEQYF. CDR3 DNA sequence: TGTGCCAGCAGCGGTCGACAGAACGAGCAGTACTTC.

This clonotype has ten or more counts. The chain links TRBV7-2 to TRBJ2-1; D assignment may be TRBD1 or TRBD2 (5 bases each). Germline loops: CDR1 SGHTA, CDR2 FQGNSA. The CDR3 length is 16 residues. Trimming removed 1 base at V and 5 bases at J, with 15 bases between. As DNA, the CDR3 is TGTGCCAGCAGCTTAGATGCCGGGACCAAGAACAATGAGCAGTTCTTC. Translated, it gives CASSLDAGTKNNEQFF.

This clonotype was recorded many times. The V gene is TRBV7-2, the J gene TRBJ2-5; D gene ambiguous. CDR1 is SGHTA, CDR2 FQGNSA, per germline. The V gene lost 5 bases and the J gene lost 4 bases, with 11 bases spanning the gap. There are 13 residues in the CDR3. The CDR3 DNA sequence: TGTGCCAGCAGCCGTTTTAGAGGAGAGACCCAGTACTTC. Residues: CASSRFRGETQYF.

This clonotype has ten or more counts. The chain recombines TRBV7-9 with TRBJ2-1; possibly TRBD1 for D (6 bases). The ends were cut back, 4 bases at V and 5 bases at J, with 12 bases in the middle. This CDR3 spans 14 amino acids. Germline V gene sequence: CDR1 SEHNR, CDR2 FQNEAQ (reference sequence). The CDR3: CASSSDSPDNEQFF. CDR3 bases: TGTGCCAGCAGCTCGGACAGCCCGGACAATGAGCAGTTCTTC. The entire variable domain, with the rest obtained from reference TRBV7-9 and TRBJ2-1, is as follows: DTGVSQNPRHKITKRGQNVTFRCDPISEHNRLYWYRQTLGQGPEFLTYFQNEAQLEKSRLLSDRFSAERPKGSFSTLEIQRTEQGDSAMYLCASSSDSPDNEQFFGPGTRLTVL.